This paragraph reports one T cell receptor (beta chain). Its cognate antigen is unknown. Researchers reported that TCR beta cDNA libraries carried unique molecular identifiers. Each sample of roughly 0.9 to 10 million input T cells yielded 500,000 or so cDNA molecules, so each molecule approximated one T cell. TCRdb independently ran MiXCR on the PCR reads; one entry per CDR3 protein. The repertoire has hundreds of thousands of distinct CDR3 sequences, 55% to 60% of them found once; the top ten carry around 11%. The data originate from a study of post-analysis software for immune sequencing data. Study information: There were relapsing-remitting, secondary progressive and progressive-relapsing multiple sclerosis among the disease courses included. Findings and caveats of the study: Significantly decreased normalized Chao1 diversity was recorded for multiple sclerosis patients relative to controls. Relative to controls, patients had 5 or 6 TRBV segments at higher frequency, with TRBV5-6, TRBV5-1 and TRBV20-1 among these.

This CDR3 comprises 15 residues. The V end lost 5 bases, the J end lost 3 bases, and 14 bases lay between the germline ends. CDR1 and CDR2 from the germline V gene are LNHNV and YYDKDF (reference sequence). The chain carries TRBV15 and TRBJ2-1, with D possibly TRBD2 on 6 matching bases. The receptor comes from a girl aged 2-10 years with multiple sclerosis. The sample comprised blood. The CDR3 loop is CATSRRDSGYNEQFF. In DNA, the CDR3 is TGTGCCACCAGCCGCCGGGACTCGGGCTACAATGAGCAGTTCTTC.